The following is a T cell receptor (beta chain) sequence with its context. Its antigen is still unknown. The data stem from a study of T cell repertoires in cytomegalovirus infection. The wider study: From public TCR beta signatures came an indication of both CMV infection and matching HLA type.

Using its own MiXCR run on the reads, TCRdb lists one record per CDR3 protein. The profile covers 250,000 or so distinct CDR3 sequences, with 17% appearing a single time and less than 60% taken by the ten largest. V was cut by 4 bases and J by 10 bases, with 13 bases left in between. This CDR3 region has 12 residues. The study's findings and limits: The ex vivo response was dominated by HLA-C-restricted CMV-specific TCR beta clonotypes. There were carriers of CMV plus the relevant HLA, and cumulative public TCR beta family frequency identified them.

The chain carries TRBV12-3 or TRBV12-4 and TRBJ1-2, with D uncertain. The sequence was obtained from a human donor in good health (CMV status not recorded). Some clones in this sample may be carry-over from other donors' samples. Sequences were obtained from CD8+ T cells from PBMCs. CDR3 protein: CASSSTVRDYTF. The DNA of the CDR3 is TGTGCCAGCAGTTCGACGGTGCGAGACTACACCTTC.